This paragraph covers one T cell receptor (beta chain) sequence. The sample is drawn from a study of T cell responses to AZD1222 COVID-19 vaccine. Profiled with immunoSEQ multiplex PCR; TCRdb holds only in-frame clones, not every one. Of approximately 150,000 clones in the sample, nearly 90% were seen once. The V gene end was trimmed by 7 bases and the J gene end by 6 bases; junction bases not matched to a gene: 11. The CDR3 consists of 15 residues. CDR1 and CDR2 from the germline V gene are MNHNY and SVGAGI (reference sequence). This sequence was found in an adult who received the MenACWY meningococcal vaccine as a control. The sample was peripheral blood, taken 28 days after the second dose of the MenACWY control vaccine. The J gene is TRBJ1-5, the V gene TRBV6-6; 8 bases fit TRBD1. CDR3 protein: CASIAGQGDRQPQHF. CDR3 in DNA: TGTGCCAGCATTGCCGGACAGGGTGATCGTCAGCCCCAGCATTTT.